This entry describes one TCR beta chain. Its antigen is still unknown. Base qualities were left out, and no much larger clone turns up one base away. This entry is derived from a study of blood T cells in healthy people across ages (dated by TCRdb to the mid-2010s). Regarding the complete study: In model experiments, roughly one uniquely barcoded TCR beta cDNA molecule per two T cells was captured by template switching. To track age-related changes in TCR beta repertoire diversity, the study relied on deep sequencing normalized with unique cDNA molecular identifiers. The donors were divided into four age groups: young (average approximately 16 years), middle-aged (approximately 42), aged (under 70) and long-lived (nearly 85). Donors of different ages were randomly distributed across sequencing lanes to avoid experimental bias. The study analyzed two additional independent replicas of 1 million unique cDNA reads from the same blood draw for two donors, one aged 18 to 30 and one aged 80 or older. What the work shows at the level of the full study, not this receptor alone: A strong correlation was found between observed TCR beta diversity and the percentage of naive T cells measured by flow cytometry. As age increased, observed TCR beta diversity per million T cells dropped in a roughly linear way, and a significant reduction was already evident by age roughly 40. Estimates of total diversity based on one million sequenced T cells were regarded as lower bounds and as underestimates. The CMV infection status of donors was not known, potentially confounding age-related changes in expanded clonotypes. Bulk unsorted PBMC profiling prevented conclusive comparison of naive and antigen-experienced compartments. Compared with the aged group, the long-lived group had more naive CD4+ T cells, fewer expanded clones and increased TCR diversity, suggesting age selection.

Libraries were built with 5' RACE. Sequencing relied on an Illumina HiSeq 2500. A second PCR of roughly 7 to 12 cycles was run with a J-beta primer mix and a sample-barcoded 5' primer. A unique molecular identifier was introduced onto each TCR beta cDNA molecule by a template-switch 5' adaptor carrying 12 random nucleotides. At least 3 million CDR3-containing paired-end reads were obtained from each sample. The Mint cDNA synthesis kit, primed by a TRBC-specific oligonucleotide, was used to synthesize first-strand cDNA from all RNA. All cDNA was treated with uracil-DNA glycosylase and then went through a first 18-cycle PCR with the universal primers M1SS and BC2_uni_R. In the authors' own workflow: For normalization, 1 million high-quality reads were randomly selected from each sample, with every read carrying a distinct molecular identifier. Instead of being binned into consensus sequences, reads that shared molecular identifiers were thrown out. CDR3 identification, clonotype clustering and error correction used MiTCR with a Q25 quality threshold and the strictest error-elimination algorithm. A nonparametric unseen species model using Euler transformation provided a lower-bound estimate of total TCR beta diversity. The raw public reads went through TCRdb reprocessing: fastp at Q25, MiXCR clone calling, in-frame beta chains kept. CDR3 protein duplicates are merged, each entry listing the most common genes and DNA. Clone size and V and J calls follow TCRdb, not the original study. Across this sample there are approximately 850,000 distinct CDR3 sequences, with 44% seen only once. The ten largest clonotypes hold roughly 19% of the sample.

The roughly 39 donors, aged 6 to 90 years, were systemically healthy Caucasian individuals from Russia. Each donor gave ten milliliters of peripheral blood, collected into EDTA-treated Vacutainer tubes. Ficoll-Paque density-gradient centrifugation was used to isolate PBMCs, with at least 7 million per sample. Total RNA, at least 6 micrograms per sample, was extracted from PBMCs with Trizol reagent. Naive CD45RAhigh/CD27high T cell percentages were measured by flow cytometry on a PBMC aliquot from every donor. V is cut back by 6 bases and J by 3 bases, with 5 bases in the junction unmatched. From its cysteine to its phenylalanine, the CDR3 spans 14 amino acids. The sequence is cut down to CDR3 DNA, 42 bases in frame from base 1. Looking up the germline V gene yields CDR1 MNHEY and CDR2 SVGAGI.

Source material: blood. This receptor chain uses TRBV6-5 and TRBJ2-7, and 10 bases in between align with TRBD1. The TCR comes from a man aged 55 to 70 in good health. The CDR3 region has the sequence CASSNGQGGYEQYF. The sequenced DNA: TGTGCCAGCAGCAACGGACAGGGGGGCTACGAGCAGTACTTC.